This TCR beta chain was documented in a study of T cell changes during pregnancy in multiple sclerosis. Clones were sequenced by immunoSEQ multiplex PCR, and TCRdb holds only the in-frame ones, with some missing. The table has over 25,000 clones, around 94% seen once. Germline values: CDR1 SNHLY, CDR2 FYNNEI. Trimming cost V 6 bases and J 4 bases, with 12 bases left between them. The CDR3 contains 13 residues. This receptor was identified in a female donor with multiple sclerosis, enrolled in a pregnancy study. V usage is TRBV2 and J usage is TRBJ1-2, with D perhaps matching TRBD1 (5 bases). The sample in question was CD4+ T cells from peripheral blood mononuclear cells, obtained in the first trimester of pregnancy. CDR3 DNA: TGTGCCAGCAGGCCCACAGGCCGCTATGGCTACACCTTC. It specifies CASRPTGRYGYTF.